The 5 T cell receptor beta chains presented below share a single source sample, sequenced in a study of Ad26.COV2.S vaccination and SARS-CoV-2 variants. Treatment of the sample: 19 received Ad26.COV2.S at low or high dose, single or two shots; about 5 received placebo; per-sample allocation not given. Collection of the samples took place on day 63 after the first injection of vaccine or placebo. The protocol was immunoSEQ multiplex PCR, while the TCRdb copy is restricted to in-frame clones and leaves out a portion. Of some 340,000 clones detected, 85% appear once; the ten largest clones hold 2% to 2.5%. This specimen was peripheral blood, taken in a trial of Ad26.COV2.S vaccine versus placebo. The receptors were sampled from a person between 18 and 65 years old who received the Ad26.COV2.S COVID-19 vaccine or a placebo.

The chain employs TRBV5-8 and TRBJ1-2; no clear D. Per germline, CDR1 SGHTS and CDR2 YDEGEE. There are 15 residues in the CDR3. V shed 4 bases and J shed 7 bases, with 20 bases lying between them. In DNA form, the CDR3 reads TGTGCCAGCAGCCCCGGGTGGGTAGGGTTTCGTGGCTACACCTTC. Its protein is CASSPGWVGFRGYTF.

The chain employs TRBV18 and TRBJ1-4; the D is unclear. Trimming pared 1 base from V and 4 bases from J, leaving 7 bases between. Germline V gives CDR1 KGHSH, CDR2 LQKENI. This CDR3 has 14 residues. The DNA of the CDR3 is TGTGCCAGCTCACCACAGGTCAATAATGAAAAACTGTTTTTT. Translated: CASSPQVNNEKLFF.

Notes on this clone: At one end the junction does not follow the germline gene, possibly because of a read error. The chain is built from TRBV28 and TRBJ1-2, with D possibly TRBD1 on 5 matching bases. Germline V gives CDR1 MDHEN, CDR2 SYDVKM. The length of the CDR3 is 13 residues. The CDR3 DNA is TGTGCCAGCAGGACGTGGGACGGTGGAGGTCAGGCCTTC. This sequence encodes CASRTWDGGGQAF.

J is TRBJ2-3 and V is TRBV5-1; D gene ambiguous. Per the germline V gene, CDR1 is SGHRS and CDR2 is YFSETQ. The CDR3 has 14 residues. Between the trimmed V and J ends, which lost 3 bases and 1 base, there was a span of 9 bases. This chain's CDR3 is CASSYFYGTDTQYF. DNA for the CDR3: TGCGCCAGCAGCTATTTTTATGGCACAGATACGCAGTATTTT.

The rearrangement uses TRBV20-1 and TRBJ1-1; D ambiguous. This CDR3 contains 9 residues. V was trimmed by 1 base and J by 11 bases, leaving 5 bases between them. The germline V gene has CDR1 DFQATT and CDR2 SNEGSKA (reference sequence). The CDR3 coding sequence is TGCAGTGCTAGAGGTTCGGCTTTCTTT. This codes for CSARGSAFF.